This is a list of T cell receptor beta chains from one sample in a study of shared clonotypes between healthy human individuals. Libraries were prepared by immunoSEQ multiplex PCR; TCRdb keeps only in-frame clonotypes and omits some of them. The top ten clones hold about 13% of a sample with about 470,000 clones, about 85% of them seen once. Sequenced material: PBMCs. The receptors stem from a middle-aged woman in good health. Some clones in this sample may be carry-over from other donors' samples. CDR3s include the opening cysteine and the closing phenylalanine or tryptophan. Fields, in order: D gene, J gene, clone size, V gene, CDR3 protein, CDR3 DNA. D genes are given only for firm matches. Not every row has a clone size; where given, it reads once, few, many or a size class.

d_gene: NA
j_gene: TRBJ2-7
abundance: NA
v_gene: TRBV18
CDR3aa: CASSPQLKRGFVSLF
CDR3nt: TGTGCCAGCTCACCGCAACTCAAAAGGGGTTTCGTAAGTCTCTTC

d_gene: TRBD1
j_gene: TRBJ2-1
abundance: many
v_gene: TRBV2
CDR3aa: CASNPQGVAHNEQFF
CDR3nt: TGTGCCAGCAATCCCCAGGGGGTCGCTCACAATGAGCAGTTCTTC

d_gene: NA
j_gene: TRBJ1-2
abundance: NA
v_gene: TRBV9
CDR3aa: CASSARQASHGYTF
CDR3nt: TGTGCCAGCAGCGCGAGACAGGCCTCCCATGGCTACACCTTC

d_gene: TRBD2
j_gene: TRBJ2-1
abundance: NA
v_gene: TRBV27
CDR3aa: CASKGLAGGLNEQFF
CDR3nt: TGTGCCAGCAAAGGACTAGCGGGAGGGCTAAATGAGCAGTTCTTC

d_gene: NA
j_gene: TRBJ2-1
abundance: NA
v_gene: TRBV5-1
CDR3aa: CASSLTGNSYNEQFF
CDR3nt: TGCGCCAGCAGCTTGACGGGGAATTCATACAATGAGCAGTTCTTC

d_gene: NA
j_gene: TRBJ1-2
abundance: NA
v_gene: TRBV6-6
CDR3aa: CASSYTSYYNYGYTF
CDR3nt: TGTGCCAGCAGTTACACGTCCTATTATAACTATGGCTACACCTTC

d_gene: NA
j_gene: TRBJ2-5
abundance: NA
v_gene: TRBV5-1
CDR3aa: CASSLFSLETQYF
CDR3nt: TGCGCCAGCAGCTTGTTCAGCTTGGAGACCCAGTACTTC

d_gene: TRBD2
j_gene: TRBJ2-1
abundance: NA
v_gene: TRBV27
CDR3aa: CASSLGRVNEQFF
CDR3nt: TGTGCCAGCAGTTTAGGGAGGGTGAATGAGCAGTTCTTC

d_gene: NA
j_gene: TRBJ1-2
abundance: NA
v_gene: TRBV18
CDR3aa: CANSPEKGIYGYTF
CDR3nt: TGTGCCAACTCACCAGAGAAAGGGATCTATGGCTACACCTTC

d_gene: NA
j_gene: TRBJ2-1
abundance: NA
v_gene: TRBV30
CDR3aa: CAWSLPGVEFF
CDR3nt: TGTGCCTGGAGTTTACCCGGCGTGGAGTTCTTC

d_gene: NA
j_gene: TRBJ2-1
abundance: once
v_gene: TRBV5-1
CDR3aa: CASSLVSGSYNEQFF
CDR3nt: TGCGCCAGCAGCTTGGTTTCAGGATCCTACAATGAGCAGTTCTTC

d_gene: TRBD1
j_gene: TRBJ2-1
abundance: NA
v_gene: TRBV4-1
CDR3aa: CASSQADRFGGDEQFF
CDR3nt: TGCGCCAGCAGCCAAGCGGACAGGTTTGGGGGTGATGAGCAGTTCTTC

d_gene: TRBD2
j_gene: TRBJ2-5
abundance: NA
v_gene: TRBV7-6
CDR3aa: CASSSTAGEETQYF
CDR3nt: TGTGCCAGCAGCTCAACAGCGGGAGAAGAGACCCAGTACTTC

d_gene: TRBD2
j_gene: TRBJ2-1
abundance: NA
v_gene: TRBV7-3
CDR3aa: CASAALGLAGAGYNEQFF
CDR3nt: TGTGCCAGCGCCGCCCTGGGACTAGCGGGAGCAGGGTACAATGAGCAGTTCTTC

d_gene: NA
j_gene: TRBJ1-2
abundance: NA
v_gene: TRBV6-4
CDR3aa: CASSDGTTHGYTF
CDR3nt: TGTGCCAGCAGTGACGGAACGACACATGGCTACACCTTC

d_gene: NA
j_gene: TRBJ2-7
abundance: NA
v_gene: TRBV5-1
CDR3aa: CASSLEYSAYEQYF
CDR3nt: TGCGCCAGCAGCCTGGAGTACTCCGCCTACGAGCAGTACTTC

d_gene: NA
j_gene: TRBJ2-7
abundance: NA
v_gene: TRBV4-3
CDR3aa: CASSQSRRSYEQYF
CDR3nt: TGCGCCAGCAGCCAGAGCAGGCGCTCCTACGAGCAGTACTTC

d_gene: TRBD2
j_gene: TRBJ2-1
abundance: NA
v_gene: TRBV19
CDR3aa: CASRLAAHNEQFF
CDR3nt: TGTGCCAGTCGACTAGCGGCTCACAATGAGCAGTTCTTC

d_gene: TRBD1
j_gene: TRBJ2-2
abundance: NA
v_gene: TRBV2
CDR3aa: CASSLGTGRNTGELFF
CDR3nt: TGTGCCAGCAGTTTAGGGACAGGGAGGAACACCGGGGAGCTGTTTTTT

d_gene: TRBD2
j_gene: TRBJ2-1
abundance: NA
v_gene: TRBV27
CDR3aa: CASTSRAGTTYNEQFF
CDR3nt: TGTGCCAGCACCTCCCGGGCAGGGACTACTTACAATGAGCAGTTCTTC

d_gene: NA
j_gene: TRBJ2-1
abundance: many
v_gene: TRBV15
CDR3aa: CATSRDQGGSYNEQFF
CDR3nt: TGTGCCACCAGCAGAGATCAAGGGGGGTCCTACAATGAGCAGTTCTTC

d_gene: TRBD1
j_gene: TRBJ2-7
abundance: NA
v_gene: TRBV19
CDR3aa: CATAGTGGYEQYF
CDR3nt: TGTGCCACCGCCGGGACAGGTGGCTACGAGCAGTACTTC

d_gene: TRBD1
j_gene: TRBJ2-2
abundance: many
v_gene: TRBV11-2
CDR3aa: CASSSGTARGELFF
CDR3nt: TGTGCCAGCAGCTCCGGGACAGCGCGCGGGGAGCTGTTTTTT

d_gene: NA
j_gene: TRBJ1-2
abundance: NA
v_gene: TRBV27
CDR3aa: CASSLRVEGRSYGYTF
CDR3nt: TGTGCCAGCAGTTTAAGGGTGGAGGGACGGAGCTATGGCTACACCTTC

d_gene: NA
j_gene: TRBJ1-2
abundance: NA
v_gene: TRBV7-9
CDR3aa: CASSLASSTLSYTF
CDR3nt: TGTGCCAGCAGCTTAGCTTCCTCGACACTTAGCTACACCTTC

d_gene: NA
j_gene: TRBJ2-5
abundance: NA
v_gene: TRBV10-2
CDR3aa: CASSDLGSETQYF
CDR3nt: TGCGCCAGCAGTGATTTAGGTTCGGAGACCCAGTACTTC

d_gene: TRBD2
j_gene: TRBJ2-2
abundance: NA
v_gene: TRBV29-1
CDR3aa: CSVEPSGRAGELFF
CDR3nt: TGCAGCGTTGAACCTAGCGGGAGGGCCGGGGAGCTGTTTTTT

d_gene: NA
j_gene: TRBJ2-7
abundance: once
v_gene: TRBV27
CDR3aa: CASSSLHEQYF
CDR3nt: TGTGCCAGCAGTTCTTTACACGAGCAGTACTTC

d_gene: NA
j_gene: TRBJ1-4
abundance: NA
v_gene: TRBV7-2
CDR3aa: CASSLFVPEKLFF
CDR3nt: TGTGCCAGCAGCTTATTTGTACCAGAAAAACTGTTTTTT

d_gene: NA
j_gene: TRBJ1-1
abundance: few
v_gene: TRBV6-1
CDR3aa: CASSPDFMNTEAFF
CDR3nt: TGTGCCAGCAGTCCCGATTTTATGAACACTGAAGCTTTCTTT

d_gene: TRBD1
j_gene: TRBJ2-2
abundance: NA
v_gene: TRBV6-5
CDR3aa: CASNPDRDNTGELFF
CDR3nt: TGTGCCAGCAACCCGGACAGGGACAACACCGGGGAGCTGTTTTTT

d_gene: NA
j_gene: TRBJ1-2
abundance: NA
v_gene: TRBV6-5
CDR3aa: CASSYGGPYGYTF
CDR3nt: TGTGCCAGCAGTTACGGGGGCCCCTATGGCTACACCTTC

d_gene: TRBD2
j_gene: TRBJ2-7
abundance: once
v_gene: TRBV27
CDR3aa: CASSLLTSGTHEQYF
CDR3nt: TGTGCCAGCAGTTTATTAACTAGCGGGACCCACGAGCAGTACTTC

d_gene: NA
j_gene: TRBJ1-5
abundance: NA
v_gene: TRBV19
CDR3aa: CASRLYTGSNQPQHF
CDR3nt: TGTGCCAGTAGGTTGTACACAGGGAGCAATCAGCCCCAGCATTTT

d_gene: NA
j_gene: TRBJ2-1
abundance: NA
v_gene: TRBV4-3
CDR3aa: CASSQPFREDEQFF
CDR3nt: TGCGCCAGCAGCCAACCGTTCAGGGAGGATGAGCAGTTCTTC

d_gene: TRBD1
j_gene: TRBJ2-7
abundance: NA
v_gene: TRBV6-5
CDR3aa: CASRGDRGYYEQYF
CDR3nt: TGTGCCAGCAGGGGGGACAGGGGATACTACGAGCAGTACTTC

d_gene: NA
j_gene: TRBJ2-2
abundance: NA
v_gene: TRBV30
CDR3aa: CAWRRAGFDWDTGELFF
CDR3nt: TGTGCCTGGAGACGGGCAGGGTTCGACTGGGACACCGGGGAGCTGTTTTTT

d_gene: NA
j_gene: TRBJ1-2
abundance: few
v_gene: TRBV5-1
CDR3aa: CASSLADGYGYTF
CDR3nt: TGCGCCAGCAGCTTGGCGGACGGCTATGGCTACACCTTC

d_gene: TRBD1
j_gene: TRBJ1-3
abundance: few
v_gene: TRBV30
CDR3aa: CAWTGTGVFGTIYF
CDR3nt: TGTGCCTGGACCGGGACAGGGGTTTTTGGCACCATATATTTT

d_gene: NA
j_gene: TRBJ1-2
abundance: NA
v_gene: TRBV9
CDR3aa: CASSVDRVPNYGYTF
CDR3nt: TGTGCCAGCAGCGTAGACAGGGTCCCCAACTATGGCTACACCTTC

d_gene: NA
j_gene: TRBJ2-5
abundance: NA
v_gene: TRBV4-3
CDR3aa: CASSHGREQYF
CDR3nt: TGCGCCAGCAGCCACGGCCGGGAGCAGTACTTC

d_gene: NA
j_gene: TRBJ1-3
abundance: NA
v_gene: TRBV5-1
CDR3aa: CASSPGIYSGNTIYF
CDR3nt: TGCGCCAGCAGCCCGGGGATCTACTCTGGAAACACCATATATTTT

d_gene: TRBD2
j_gene: TRBJ2-3
abundance: NA
v_gene: TRBV4-2
CDR3aa: CASSQDSGSGRATSTDTQYF
CDR3nt: TGTGCCAGCAGCCAAGATTCTGGTAGCGGGAGGGCCACCAGCACAGATACGCAGTATTTT

d_gene: NA
j_gene: TRBJ2-7
abundance: NA
v_gene: TRBV6-1
CDR3aa: CASSDLEEKFYEQYF
CDR3nt: TGTGCCAGCAGTGATCTTGAGGAGAAATTCTACGAGCAGTACTTC

d_gene: NA
j_gene: TRBJ1-2
abundance: NA
v_gene: TRBV9
CDR3aa: CASSVDRGYGYTF
CDR3nt: TGTGCCAGCAGCGTAGACCGGGGCTATGGCTACACCTTC

d_gene: NA
j_gene: TRBJ1-3
abundance: NA
v_gene: TRBV10-3
CDR3aa: CAISSEDSGNTIYF
CDR3nt: TGTGCCATCAGTTCAGAAGACTCTGGAAACACCATATATTTT

d_gene: NA
j_gene: TRBJ2-7
abundance: NA
v_gene: TRBV28
CDR3aa: CASSGQPSSYEQYF
CDR3nt: TGTGCCAGCAGTGGACAGCCGAGCTCCTACGAGCAGTACTTC

d_gene: TRBD2
j_gene: TRBJ2-5
abundance: NA
v_gene: TRBV29-1
CDR3aa: CSVEEQRETTQYF
CDR3nt: TGCAGCGTTGAAGAACAGCGGGAGACGACCCAGTACTTC

d_gene: NA
j_gene: TRBJ1-1
abundance: NA
v_gene: TRBV7-9
CDR3aa: CASSSRGNTEAFF
CDR3nt: TGTGCCAGCAGCTCCAGGGGAAATACTGAAGCTTTCTTT

d_gene: NA
j_gene: TRBJ1-1
abundance: NA
v_gene: TRBV30
CDR3aa: CAWSRLWVMNTEAFF
CDR3nt: TGTGCCTGGAGTCGCCTTTGGGTGATGAACACTGAAGCTTTCTTT

d_gene: NA
j_gene: TRBJ2-7
abundance: NA
v_gene: TRBV7-6
CDR3aa: CASSSLPGLRGEQYF
CDR3nt: TGTGCCAGCAGCTCGCTACCGGGACTCAGGGGCGAGCAGTACTTC

d_gene: NA
j_gene: TRBJ2-7
abundance: NA
v_gene: TRBV27
CDR3aa: CASSRQGTSYEQYF
CDR3nt: TGTGCCAGCAGTCGTCAAGGGACCTCCTACGAGCAGTACTTC

d_gene: TRBD1
j_gene: TRBJ2-2
abundance: NA
v_gene: TRBV30
CDR3aa: CAWRRQGVSGELFF
CDR3nt: TGTGCCTGGAGGAGACAGGGCGTCTCCGGGGAGCTGTTTTTT

d_gene: NA
j_gene: TRBJ1-1
abundance: NA
v_gene: TRBV29-1
CDR3aa: CSVVASGGGTEAFF
CDR3nt: TGCAGCGTGGTGGCCTCGGGGGGAGGAACTGAAGCTTTCTTT

d_gene: NA
j_gene: TRBJ2-7
abundance: NA
v_gene: TRBV20-1
CDR3aa: CSASRIDEQYF
CDR3nt: TGCAGTGCTAGTAGGATCGACGAGCAGTACTTC

d_gene: NA
j_gene: TRBJ2-2
abundance: NA
v_gene: TRBV11-2
CDR3aa: CASSLRLENTGELFF
CDR3nt: TGTGCCAGCAGCTTACGGTTGGAGAACACCGGGGAGCTGTTTTTT

d_gene: NA
j_gene: TRBJ1-2
abundance: NA
v_gene: TRBV28
CDR3aa: CASSLRALYGYTF
CDR3nt: TGTGCCAGCAGTTTAAGAGCTCTATATGGCTACACCTTC

d_gene: NA
j_gene: TRBJ2-3
abundance: NA
v_gene: TRBV15
CDR3aa: CATSRDRGGSADTQYF
CDR3nt: TGTGCCACCAGCAGAGATAGGGGGGGATCAGCGGATACGCAGTATTTT

d_gene: TRBD2
j_gene: TRBJ2-1
abundance: NA
v_gene: TRBV6-5
CDR3aa: CASSRLAGPNEQFF
CDR3nt: TGTGCCAGCAGTCGACTAGCGGGACCCAATGAGCAGTTCTTC